This is a list of T cell receptor beta chains from one sample in a study of early T cells in non-severe SARS-CoV-2 infection. TCRdb re-analysed the 5' RACE reads in MiXCR, keeping a single row per CDR3 protein. The profile covers about 25,000 distinct CDR3 sequences, with about 4.6% appearing a single time and roughly 14% taken by the ten largest. The sequenced sample consisted of whole blood. The source is an adult who was a healthcare worker with PCR-confirmed SARS-CoV-2 infection or an uninfected control (not recorded which). The CDR3 runs from the conserved cysteine through the conserved F or W. The D gene is left open where the match is weak. For some rows the clone size is stated as once, few or many, or as a class when expanded; others skip it.

v_gene	d_gene	abundance	j_gene	CDR3aa	CDR3nt
TRBV1	NA	many	TRBJ2-1	CTSGRPNRSGGAESCEQFF	TGCACCAGCGGTCGACCCAATCGTAGCGGGGGGGCCGAAAGTTGTGAGCAGTTCTTC
TRBV4-3	NA	many	TRBJ1-5	CASSQGNQPQHF	TGCGCCAGCAGCCAAGGGAATCAGCCCCAGCATTTT
TRBV14	TRBD1	medium-sized	TRBJ1-2	CASSHDRGGYYGYTF	TGTGCCAGCAGCCATGACAGGGGAGGATACTATGGCTACACCTTC
TRBV13	TRBD2	few	TRBJ2-3	CASSLGLGPDTQYF	TGTGCCAGCAGCCTCGGACTAGGCCCCGATACGCAGTATTTT
TRBV4-3	NA	few	TRBJ2-7	CASSQDPGPYEQYF	TGCGCCAGCAGCCAAGACCCGGGTCCCTACGAGCAGTACTTC
TRBV13	TRBD1	many	TRBJ1-2	CASSTGQGGIYGYTF	TGTGCCAGCAGCACGGGACAGGGGGGGATCTATGGCTACACCTTC
TRBV20-1	NA	NA	TRBJ1-2	CSTPRGPNYGYTF	TGCAGTACGCCCCGGGGCCCTAACTATGGCTACACCTTC
TRBV15	NA	few	TRBJ1-1	CATDTGTTNREAFF	TGTGCCACCGACACTGGGACAACTAACAGGGAAGCTTTCTTT
TRBV7-2	NA	few	TRBJ2-5	CASSLHGQIQETQYF	TGTGCCAGCAGCCTCCACGGACAGATTCAAGAGACCCAGTACTTC
TRBV7-8	NA	many	TRBJ1-3	CASSLAAGTVNTIYF	TGTGCCAGCAGCTTAGCGGCAGGGACGGTAAACACCATATATTTT
TRBV7-9	NA	many	TRBJ2-3	CASSLAGGGPTDTQYF	TGTGCCAGCAGCTTAGCAGGGGGAGGGCCGACGGATACGCAGTATTTT
TRBV7-7	NA	NA	TRBJ2-2	CASSSSPGELFF	TGTGCTAGCAGCTCGAGCCCCGGGGAGCTGTTTTTT
TRBV18	TRBD1	many	TRBJ2-1	CASSGQGGGYSEQFF	TGTGCCAGCTCAGGACAGGGCGGTGGCTACAGTGAGCAGTTCTTC
TRBV7-8	NA	medium-sized	TRBJ2-3	CASSRKSTDTQYF	TGTGCCAGCAGCAGAAAGTCGACAGATACGCAGTATTTT
TRBV5-1	TRBD2	many	TRBJ2-3	CASSHISTGGTDTQYF	TGCGCCAGCAGCCATATAAGCACCGGGGGGACAGATACGCAGTATTTT
TRBV7-6	NA	many	TRBJ2-5	CASSLGGGQETQYF	TGTGCCAGCAGCTTAGGGGGAGGACAAGAGACCCAGTACTTC
TRBV20-1	NA	few	TRBJ2-7	CSAPSRDGNYEQYF	TGCAGTGCTCCCTCCCGGGACGGAAACTACGAGCAGTACTTC
TRBV6-6	TRBD1	few	TRBJ1-6	CASSRGQGVGSPLHF	TGTGCCAGCAGCCGAGGACAGGGAGTCGGCTCACCCCTCCACTTT
TRBV2	NA	few	TRBJ1-2	CASRIRQDVNYGYTF	TGTGCCAGCAGGATAAGACAGGATGTTAACTATGGCTACACCTTC
TRBV7-9	TRBD1	few	TRBJ2-2	CASSLRDRNTGELFF	TGTGCCAGCAGCCTCCGGGACAGGAACACCGGGGAGCTGTTTTTT
TRBV4-1	NA	NA	TRBJ1-5	CASSPRSSGGLNQPQHF	TGCGCCAGCAGCCCTAGGTCCTCCGGCGGCCTCAATCAGCCCCAGCATTTT
TRBV2	NA	NA	TRBJ2-6	CASSDPMANVLTF	TGTGCCAGCAGTGACCCTATGGCCAACGTCCTGACTTTC
TRBV18	TRBD1	many	TRBJ1-1	CASSPWDRGSMNTEAFF	TGTGCCAGCTCACCTTGGGACAGGGGTAGCATGAACACTGAAGCTTTCTTT
TRBV7-9	NA	few	TRBJ1-1	CASNSGPKNTEAFF	TGTGCCAGCAACTCCGGCCCCAAGAACACTGAAGCTTTCTTT
TRBV6-6	NA	many	TRBJ1-5	CASSSHKFQPQHF	TGTGCCAGCAGTTCCCACAAGTTCCAGCCCCAGCATTTT
TRBV29-1	NA	many	TRBJ2-7	CSVGTFSYEQYF	TGCAGCGTGGGGACATTCTCCTACGAGCAGTACTTC
TRBV20-1	TRBD2	many	TRBJ2-5	CSARLAGLQETQYF	TGCAGTGCTAGACTAGCGGGGCTCCAAGAGACCCAGTACTTC
TRBV6-6	NA	few	TRBJ1-4	CASTQIATAINEKLFF	TGTGCCAGCACTCAAATCGCCACCGCCATTAATGAAAAACTGTTTTTT
TRBV3-1	NA	many	TRBJ2-3	CASSQDGSGHTDTQYF	TGTGCCAGCAGCCAAGATGGTAGCGGACACACAGATACGCAGTATTTT
TRBV11-2	TRBD2	many	TRBJ2-5	CASSLAAGGPSETQYF	TGTGCCAGCAGCTTAGCGGCGGGGGGGCCGTCTGAGACCCAGTACTTC
TRBV6-1	NA	many	TRBJ2-7	CASSTEPAWEQYF	TGTGCCAGCAGCACCGAACCCGCTTGGGAGCAGTACTTC
TRBV5-1	NA	many	TRBJ1-1	CASSVSQGLAFF	TGCGCCAGCAGCGTCTCACAGGGCTTAGCTTTCTTT
TRBV6-1	NA	many	TRBJ2-5	CASSGGFLRDF	TGTGCCAGCAGTGGGGGTTTTTTACGGGACTTC
TRBV20-1	NA	NA	TRBJ2-2	CSASDPGKDTGELFF	TGCAGTGCTAGTGATCCAGGGAAGGACACCGGGGAGCTGTTTTTT
TRBV19	NA	many	TRBJ2-3	CASSILDSTDTQYF	TGTGCCAGTAGTATTCTTGACAGTACAGATACGCAGTATTTT
TRBV12-3/TRBV12-4	NA	NA	TRBJ1-1	CASSPGQPGTEAFF	TGTGCCAGCAGCCCAGGACAGCCGGGCACTGAAGCTTTCTTT
TRBV6-1	TRBD2	medium-sized	TRBJ2-7	CASSRSGTSGSYEQYF	TGTGCCAGCAGTCGCTCCGGGACTAGCGGGAGTTACGAGCAGTACTTC
TRBV11-2	NA	many	TRBJ2-2	CASSLVAAGELFF	TGTGCCAGCAGCTTAGTGGCGGCCGGGGAGCTGTTTTTT
TRBV11-2	NA	many	TRBJ2-1	CASSSGLNEQFF	TGTGCCAGCAGCTCTGGTCTTAATGAGCAGTTCTTC
TRBV27	TRBD2	NA	TRBJ2-1	CASSTPELGLGYNEQFF	TGTGCCAGCAGTACCCCTGAATTGGGACTAGGCTACAATGAGCAGTTCTTC
TRBV7-6	TRBD2	few	TRBJ2-5	CASSPGEGTQETQYF	TGTGCCAGCAGCCCCGGGGAGGGCACCCAAGAGACCCAGTACTTC
TRBV18	TRBD1	many	TRBJ1-1	CASAGQGRAEAFF	TGTGCCAGCGCGGGACAGGGGAGGGCTGAAGCTTTCTTT
TRBV7-9	TRBD2	many	TRBJ2-1	CASNPGGGSEQFF	TGTGCCAGCAACCCCGGGGGGGGCTCCGAGCAGTTCTTC
TRBV29-1	TRBD1	few	TRBJ2-7	CSVALTGAEQYF	TGCAGCGTTGCGTTGACAGGGGCCGAGCAGTACTTC
TRBV28	NA	many	TRBJ2-7	CASSYTTKQYF	TGTGCCAGCAGTTACACTACGAAGCAGTACTTC
TRBV7-9	TRBD2	many	TRBJ2-3	CASTERGGVDTQYF	TGTGCCAGCACGGAGCGGGGGGGCGTAGATACGCAGTATTTT
TRBV6-1	TRBD2	many	TRBJ2-1	CASSEALAGGPRNEQFF	TGTGCCAGCAGTGAAGCGCTGGCGGGAGGGCCTCGCAATGAGCAGTTCTTC
TRBV14	NA	many	TRBJ2-1	CASSQKQAYNEQFF	TGTGCCAGCAGCCAGAAGCAGGCATACAATGAGCAGTTCTTC
TRBV3-1	NA	NA	TRBJ2-1	CASSQGLAEQFF	TGTGCCAGCAGCCAAGGGCTAGCGGAGCAGTTCTTC
TRBV20-1	NA	few	TRBJ2-2	CRTRGPTGELFF	TGCAGGACACGAGGGCCGACCGGGGAGCTGTTTTTT
TRBV7-2	NA	many	TRBJ1-6	CASSQYNSPLHF	TGTGCCAGCAGCCAGTATAATTCACCCCTCCACTTT